This paragraph reports one T cell receptor (beta chain). Sequencing was performed with immunoSEQ multiplex PCR; in TCRdb, only in-frame clones are kept and a portion is missing. Of under 100,000 clones listed, around 90% are singletons. The data are from a study of graft-versus-host responses after intestinal transplantation. Turning to the study itself: Transplants were multivisceral, liver-intestinal, or isolated intestinal.

Deletions cut 5 bases from V and 5 bases from J, with 12 bases between. The CDR3 is 13 residues long. Per the germline V gene, CDR1 is SGDLS and CDR2 is YYNGEE. The material sequenced was PBMCs, taken just under 460 days after intestinal transplant. This TCR derives from a human patient who received an intestinal transplant, so some T cells may come from the graft donor. This rearrangement joins TRBV9 to TRBJ2-3, with D possibly called TRBD1 or TRBD2 (5 bases each). In DNA form, the CDR3 reads TGTGCCAGCAGTCCCGGGGCAGGAGATACGCAGTATTTT. Its protein is CASSPGAGDTQYF.